This TCR beta chain was sequenced in a study of control samples from healthy donors and cancer patients. Generated by immunoSEQ multiplex PCR, the TCRdb table keeps only in-frame clones and is missing some. The sample shows under 130,000 clones, 85% to 90% of them seen only once. This CDR3 comprises 16 residues. Germline loops: CDR1 MNHEY, CDR2 SVGAGI. V lost 0 bases, J lost 7 bases, and 13 bases lay in between. The chain combines TRBV6-5 with TRBJ1-6; D gene uncertain. The clonotype was recovered from a man aged 60 to 69 with lung cancer. Sequenced material: PBMCs. CDR3 sequence reads: CASSYSLVPDNSPLHF. The CDR3, as DNA: TGTGCCAGCAGTTACTCATTGGTTCCCGACAATTCACCCCTCCACTTT.